The 15 T cell receptor beta chains below were found in one sample sequenced in a study of cytomegalovirus exposure and HLA in healthy donors. PCR primers comprised 60 Vbeta and 13 Jbeta primers. Profiled with immunoSEQ multiplex PCR; TCRdb holds only in-frame clones, not every one. Counted here are some 150,000 clones, approximately 80% occurring once; the ten biggest clones make up about 0.82%. Sequenced input: PBMCs. The receptors here all came from a woman aged 18-29 years in good health and CMV-seronegative.

V usage is TRBV30 and J usage is TRBJ2-7; D unresolved. Deletions cut 0 bases from V and 5 bases from J, with 14 bases between. The CDR3 consists of 14 residues. Germline V gene data show CDR1 as GTSNPN and CDR2 as SVGIG (reference sequence). The CDR3 is CAWSVLSRRDEQYF. The DNA for the CDR3 is TGTGCCTGGAGTGTATTGTCTCGACGGGACGAGCAGTACTTC.

The V and J genes are TRBV28 and TRBJ2-1, with 9 bases aligning to TRBD1. The length of the CDR3 is 14 residues. The V and J ends lost 7 bases and 8 bases, in that order; junction bases with no gene match: 9. Germline CDR1 and CDR2: MDHEN and SYDVKM. CDR3 region: CASTWDREGDEQFF. CDR3 sequence (DNA): TGTGCCAGCACTTGGGACAGGGAGGGCGATGAGCAGTTCTTC.

This clone was counted between two and nine times. The chain combines TRBV7-9 with TRBJ2-5, with a weak D call TRBD2 (5 bases). There are 14 residues in the CDR3. Germline CDR1 and CDR2: SEHNR and FQNEAQ (reference sequence). Trimming removed 6 bases from V and 8 bases from J, with 19 bases in between. The CDR3 coding sequence is TGTGCCAGCAGATCCAGAGGGCCCTTAGGCACCCAGTACTTC. Residues: CASRSRGPLGTQYF.

The rearrangement links TRBV29-1 to TRBJ2-6, with D possibly matching TRBD1 (6 bases). Germline CDR1 is SQVTM and CDR2 is ANQGSEA. This CDR3 has 15 residues. CDR3 amino acids: CSVMNRASGANVLTF. CDR3 nucleotides: TGCAGTGTCATGAACAGGGCTTCTGGGGCCAACGTCCTGACTTTC.

Only one count was recorded for this clone. The chain recombines TRBV30 with TRBJ2-2; 7 bases match TRBD2. This CDR3 has 16 residues. V trimming: 3 bases; J trimming: 3 bases; junction bases outside the gene matches: 10. From germline, CDR1 is GTSNPN and CDR2 SVGIG (reference sequence). CDR3 protein: CAWRRRGLKDTGELFF. The CDR3, as DNA: TGTGCCTGGAGACGGCGGGGGTTGAAGGACACCGGGGAGCTGTTTTTT.

The chain has TRBV5-1 and TRBJ2-7; 10 bases align to TRBD2. The ends lost 0 bases at V and 4 bases at J; junction bases unmatched: 4. This CDR3 spans 15 amino acids. Germline CDR1 and CDR2: SGHRS and YFSETQ. The CDR3 sequence: CASSLVLAGEYEQYF. The DNA for the CDR3 is TGCGCCAGCAGCTTGGTTCTAGCGGGAGAATACGAGCAGTACTTC.

This clone appeared once. The chain has TRBV19 and TRBJ2-5, with TRBD1 identical over 11 bases. Per the germline V gene, CDR1 is LNHDA and CDR2 is SQIVND (reference sequence). Trimming took 4 bases from V and 7 from J; bases not matched to a gene: 8. The CDR3 has 15 amino acids. CDR3 in DNA: TGTGCCAGTAGTACCGGGACAGGGGGTCGAGGGACCCAGTACTTC. Translated: CASSTGTGGRGTQYF.

The V and J genes are TRBV14 and TRBJ2-1; 8 bases are a match to TRBD2. The CDR3 is 14 amino acids. Germline-derived CDR1 and CDR2 are SGHDN and FVKESK. Trimming at V came to 0 bases and at J to 14 bases, leaving 9 bases not matched to a gene. CDR3 bases: TGTGCCAGCAGCCAAGATCTTCCTAGCGGGCGTAAGTTCTTC. The encoded protein is CASSQDLPSGRKFF.

This chain uses TRBV7-9 with TRBJ2-7, with 7 bases identical to TRBD2. This CDR3 spans 15 amino acids. The germline V gene has CDR1 SEHNR and CDR2 FQNEAQ (reference sequence). V lost 5 bases and J lost 1; bases outside the gene matches: 8. The CDR3: CASSPPSGTSYEQYF. The CDR3 bases are TGTGCCAGCAGCCCCCCCAGCGGGACTTCCTACGAGCAGTACTTC. Full variable domain (outside the CDR3, taken from reference TRBV7-9 and TRBJ2-7): DTGVSQNPRHKITKRGQNVTFRCDPISEHNRLYWYRQTLGQGPEFLTYFQNEAQLEKSRLLSDRFSAERPKGSFSTLEIQRTEQGDSAMYLCASSPPSGTSYEQYFGPGTRLTVT.

The V gene is TRBV10-1, the J gene TRBJ2-1, with 14 bases identical to TRBD2. The CDR3 is 17 residues long. After removal of 3 bases from V and 4 bases from J, the junction contained 5 bases not matched to a gene. Germline CDR1 WNHNN, CDR2 SYGVQD (reference sequence). The CDR3, as DNA: TGCGCCAGCAGTGATAACGGACTAGCGGGAGGATACAATGAGCAGTTCTTC. The encoded protein is CASSDNGLAGGYNEQFF.

CDR3 in amino acids: CAISEPMGQGHNYGYTF. The CDR3 DNA reads as TGTGCCATCAGTGAACCCATGGGACAGGGCCATAACTATGGCTACACCTTC. The chain couples TRBV10-3 to TRBJ1-2, with 9 bases matching TRBD1. The length of the CDR3 is 17 residues. In germline, CDR1 is ENHRY, CDR2 SYGVKD. Trimming removed 3 bases from V and 1 base from J; junction bases left unmatched: 9.

This chain connects TRBV28 to TRBJ2-7; D might be TRBD1 (6 bases). The CDR3 is 18 residues long. The V and J ends lost 7 bases and 0 bases respectively, with 25 bases between them. Germline CDR1 MDHEN, CDR2 SYDVKM. CDR3 bases: TGTGCCAGCAACTGGACAGCCGTGGCCCGACAAAGCTCCTACGAGCAGTACTTC. This translates into CASNWTAVARQSSYEQYF.

V is TRBV5-6 and J is TRBJ1-6; D is perhaps TRBD1 (5 bases). The CDR3 is 15 residues long. Germline V lookup: CDR1 SGHDT, CDR2 YYEEEE. Trimming stripped 0 bases from V and 3 bases from J, with 7 bases between. CDR3 in amino acids: CASSLGGNYNSPLHF. DNA of the CDR3: TGTGCCAGCAGCTTGGGGGGCAACTATAATTCACCCCTCCACTTT.

The J gene is TRBJ1-1, the V gene TRBV5-6, with D hard to call. The V end was cut by 0 bases, the J end by 10 bases, with 13 bases between. The germline CDR1 and CDR2 sequences are SGHDT and YYEEEE. This CDR3 is built from 13 residues. This CDR3 is CASSLGWGGRAFF. As DNA, the CDR3 is TGTGCCAGCAGCTTGGGATGGGGAGGTAGAGCTTTCTTT. Combining the CDR3 with reference TRBV5-6 and TRBJ1-1 gives the whole variable domain DAGVTQSPTHLIKTRGQQVTLRCSPKSGHDTVSWYQQALGQGPQFIFQYYEEEERQRGNFPDRFSGHQFPNYSSELNVNALLLGDSALYLCASSLGWGGRAFFGQGTRLTVV.

The rearrangement links TRBV9 to TRBJ2-1; D perhaps matches TRBD1 (6 bases). The ends were cut back, 6 bases at V and 0 bases at J, with 13 bases in the middle. Germline CDR1 and CDR2: SGDLS and YYNGEE. This CDR3 has 15 amino acids. The CDR3 sequence is CASTRTGTSYNEQFF. CDR3 in DNA: TGTGCCAGCACCCGAACAGGGACCTCCTACAATGAGCAGTTCTTC. The full variable domain, its missing parts supplied by reference TRBV9 and TRBJ2-1, is DSGVTQTPKHLITATGQRVTLRCSPRSGDLSVYWYQQSLDQGLQFLIQYYNGEERAKGNILERFSAQQFPDLHSELNLSSLELGDSALYFCASTRTGTSYNEQFFGPGTRLTVL.